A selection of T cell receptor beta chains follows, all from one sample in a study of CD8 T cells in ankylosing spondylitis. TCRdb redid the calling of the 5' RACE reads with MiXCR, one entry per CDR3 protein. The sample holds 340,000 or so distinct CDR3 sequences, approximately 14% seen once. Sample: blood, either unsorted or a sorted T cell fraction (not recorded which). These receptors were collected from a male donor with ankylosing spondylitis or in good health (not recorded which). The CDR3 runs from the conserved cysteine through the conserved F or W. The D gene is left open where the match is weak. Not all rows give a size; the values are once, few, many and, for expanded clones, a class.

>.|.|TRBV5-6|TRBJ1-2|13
CASRKTDNYGYTF
TGTGCCAGCAGAAAGACAGACAACTATGGCTACACCTTC
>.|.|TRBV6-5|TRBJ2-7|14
CASSYGWSSYEQYF
TGTGCCAGCAGTTATGGCTGGAGCTCCTACGAGCAGTACTTC
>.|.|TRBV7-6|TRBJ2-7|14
CASSKQQGSGEQYF
TGTGCCAGCAGCAAACAGCAGGGTAGTGGCGAGCAGTACTTC
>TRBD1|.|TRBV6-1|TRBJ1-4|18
CASSPHPGTRGLDEKLFF
TGTGCCAGCAGTCCACACCCCGGGACCAGGGGGCTTGATGAAAAACTGTTTTTT
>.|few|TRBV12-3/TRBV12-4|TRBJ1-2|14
CASSLGPGAGGYTF
TGTGCCAGCAGTTTAGGCCCGGGGGCAGGGGGCTACACCTTC
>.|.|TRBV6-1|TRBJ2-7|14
CASSFGGAGYEQYF
TGTGCCAGCAGCTTTGGGGGGGCTGGCTACGAGCAGTACTTC
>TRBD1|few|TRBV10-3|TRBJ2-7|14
CAISPGTGPYEQYF
TGTGCCATCAGCCCCGGGACAGGGCCCTACGAGCAGTACTTC
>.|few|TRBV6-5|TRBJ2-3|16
CASSLSTGFSTDTQYF
TGTGCCAGCAGTCTCTCGACGGGCTTCAGCACAGATACGCAGTATTTT
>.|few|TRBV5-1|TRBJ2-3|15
CASSLVDKDTDTQYF
TGCGCCAGCAGCTTGGTCGACAAAGACACAGATACGCAGTATTTT
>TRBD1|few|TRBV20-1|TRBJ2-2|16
CSALRDRDLNTGELFF
TGCAGTGCTCTCCGGGACAGGGATCTTAACACCGGGGAGCTGTTTTTT
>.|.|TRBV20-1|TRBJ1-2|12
CSALRPSYGYTF
TGCAGTGCTCTTCGACCGAGCTATGGCTACACCTTC
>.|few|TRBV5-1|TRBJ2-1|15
CASSFDTPSYNEQFF
TGCGCCAGCAGCTTTGACACCCCCTCCTACAATGAGCAGTTCTTC
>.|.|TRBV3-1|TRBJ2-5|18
CASSQDIGGQYYQETQYF
TGTGCCAGCAGCCAAGATATCGGTGGACAGTACTACCAAGAGACCCAGTACTTC
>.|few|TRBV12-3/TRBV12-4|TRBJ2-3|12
CASSLEGGSQYF
TGTGCCAGCAGTTTGGAGGGGGGGTCGCAGTATTTT
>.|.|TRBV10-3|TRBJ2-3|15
CAISEWGGNTDTQYF
TGTGCCATCAGTGAGTGGGGCGGGAACACAGATACGCAGTATTTT
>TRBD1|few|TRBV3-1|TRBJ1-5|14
CASSRQGGGQPQHF
TGTGCCAGCAGTCGACAGGGCGGCGGTCAGCCCCAGCATTTT
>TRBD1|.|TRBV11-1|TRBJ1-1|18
CASSLASLRQGWNTEAFF
TGTGCCAGCAGCTTAGCTTCTCTCCGACAGGGGTGGAACACTGAAGCTTTCTTT